These 11 T cell receptor beta chains originate from one sample sequenced in a study of blood T cell repertoires in COVID-19. Generated by immunoSEQ multiplex PCR, the TCRdb table keeps only in-frame clones and is missing some. The sample holds fewer than 250,000 clones, about four fifths seen once. Sequencing was performed on peripheral blood. The receptors stem from a woman of 80 years or more with acute or convalescent COVID-19.

This sequence joins TRBV4-3 and TRBJ1-3, with a possible D match to TRBD1 (6 bases). Germline-derived CDR1 and CDR2 are LGHNA and YSLEER. Trimming removed 3 bases from V and 4 bases from J, with 13 bases in between. This CDR3 region has 15 residues. The CDR3 reads CASSHEGGTGNTIYF. CDR3 sequence (DNA): TGCGCCAGCAGCCATGAGGGAGGGACAGGAAACACCATATATTTT.

This chain links TRBV19 with TRBJ1-2, with 7 bases lining up with TRBD1. CDR1 and CDR2 from the germline V gene are LNHDA and SQIVND (reference sequence). V lost 6 bases and J lost 5; bases outside the gene matches: 12. The CDR3 is 15 amino acids. The CDR3 loop is CASRGATGSWYGYTF. CDR3 DNA sequence: TGTGCCAGTAGAGGGGCGACAGGGTCGTGGTATGGCTACACCTTC.

This rearrangement joins TRBV20-1 to TRBJ1-1; the match to TRBD1 covers 10 bases. Germline CDR1 reads DFQATT; CDR2 reads SNEGSKA (reference sequence). V shed 3 bases and J 7 bases; nucleotides not matched to a gene: 8. The CDR3 covers 14 residues. The CDR3 DNA reads as TGCAGTGCTAGTAGTGGACAGGGGGTCGGTGAAGCTTTCTTT. It encodes CSASSGQGVGEAFF.

This clone showed up just once. V is TRBV5-1 and J is TRBJ2-2; the match to TRBD2 covers 10 bases. Germline V gene lookup returns CDR1 SGHRS and CDR2 YFSETQ. V trimming: 0 bases; J trimming: 7 bases; junction bases outside the gene matches: 9. The CDR3 consists of 17 residues. For the CDR3, the DNA is TGCGCCAGCAGCTTGGTGGGCAGCGGGAGGGCCGGCGGGGAGCTGTTTTTT. Translated, it gives CASSLVGSGRAGGELFF. Full variable domain (outside the CDR3, taken from reference TRBV5-1 and TRBJ2-2): KAGVTQTPRYLIKTRGQQVTLSCSPISGHRSVSWYQQTPGQGLQFLFEYFSETQRNKGNFPGRFSGRQFSNSRSEMNVSTLELGDSALYLCASSLVGSGRAGGELFFGEGSRLTVL.

This clone was counted between two and nine times. The V gene is TRBV7-6, the J gene TRBJ2-7; TRBD2 might be the D (6 bases). V was shortened by 1 base and J by 12 bases, with 19 bases between the two germline ends. CDR1 and CDR2 from the germline V gene are SGHVS and FNYEAQ. This CDR3 region has 14 residues. CDR3 protein: CASSLVGAGPGRYF. CDR3 nucleotides: TGTGCCAGCAGCTTAGTAGGAGCGGGCCCCGGTCGGTACTTC.

This clone was found once. The chain carries TRBV18 and TRBJ2-1, with 8 bases matching TRBD2. The germline V gene encodes CDR1 KGHSH and CDR2 LQKENI. The CDR3 runs 15 residues. J was trimmed by 4 bases and V by 3 bases; bases with no gene match: 5. The CDR3 here is CASSPTSGAYNEQFF. DNA of the CDR3: TGTGCCAGCTCACCTACTAGCGGAGCGTACAATGAGCAGTTCTTC. The whole variable domain, remainder taken from reference TRBV18 and TRBJ2-1, is NAGVMQNPRHLVRRRGQEARLRCSPMKGHSHVYWYRQLPEEGLKFMVYLQKENIIDESGMPKERFSAEFPKEGPSILRIQQVVRGDSAAYFCASSPTSGAYNEQFFGPGTRLTVL.

This clone was detected once. The gene calls are TRBV6-1 and TRBJ1-2; 7 nucleotides align to TRBD1. V lost 1 base and J lost 5; bases outside the gene matches: 10. The CDR3 has 16 amino acids. The germline CDR1 and CDR2 sequences are MNHNS and SASEGT. The CDR3 nucleotides are TGTGCCAGCAGTGAAGTCCGGGACAGAGGGAATTATGGCTACACCTTC. Translation gives CASSEVRDRGNYGYTF.

The V gene is TRBV5-6, the J gene TRBJ1-2; unclear D gene. The CDR3 totals 12 residues. V lost 1 base, J lost 8 bases, and 9 bases lay in between. The germline CDR1 and CDR2 sequences are SGHDT and YYEEEE. CDR3 coding DNA: TGTGCCAGCAGCTTGCGCCCTGAGGGCTACACCTTC. Protein product: CASSLRPEGYTF. Based on the CDR3 plus reference TRBV5-6 and TRBJ1-2, the full variable domain is DAGVTQSPTHLIKTRGQQVTLRCSPKSGHDTVSWYQQALGQGPQFIFQYYEEEERQRGNFPDRFSGHQFPNYSSELNVNALLLGDSALYLCASSLRPEGYTFGSGTRLTVV.

V is TRBV7-6 and J is TRBJ2-3, with 8 nucleotides matching TRBD1. CDR1 is SGHVS and CDR2 is FNYEAQ in the germline V gene. V was pared by 5 bases and J by 4 bases, with 14 bases of the junction left unmatched. This CDR3 has 17 residues. The CDR3 loop is CASSPSTGTGGPDTQYF. CDR3 DNA: TGTGCCAGCAGCCCGTCTACCGGGACAGGTGGCCCAGATACGCAGTATTTT.

This sequence joins TRBV29-1 and TRBJ1-4; D gene ambiguous. This CDR3 has 13 residues. Germline values: CDR1 SQVTM, CDR2 ANQGSEA. V shed 7 bases and J shed 5 bases, with 14 bases lying between them. The CDR3 loop reads CSGTLAGNEKLFF. The CDR3 DNA sequence: TGCAGCGGGACCCTTGCGGGGAATGAAAAACTGTTTTTT.

V gene TRBV5-1 combines with J gene TRBJ2-6, with unresolved D. The CDR3 consists of 16 residues. Per the germline V gene, CDR1 is SGHRS and CDR2 is YFSETQ. V lost 0 bases, J lost 0 bases, and 7 bases lay in between. The CDR3 coding sequence is TGCGCCAGCAGCTTGGACGGTAGCTCTGGGGCCAACGTCCTGACTTTC. Translated, it gives CASSLDGSSGANVLTF.